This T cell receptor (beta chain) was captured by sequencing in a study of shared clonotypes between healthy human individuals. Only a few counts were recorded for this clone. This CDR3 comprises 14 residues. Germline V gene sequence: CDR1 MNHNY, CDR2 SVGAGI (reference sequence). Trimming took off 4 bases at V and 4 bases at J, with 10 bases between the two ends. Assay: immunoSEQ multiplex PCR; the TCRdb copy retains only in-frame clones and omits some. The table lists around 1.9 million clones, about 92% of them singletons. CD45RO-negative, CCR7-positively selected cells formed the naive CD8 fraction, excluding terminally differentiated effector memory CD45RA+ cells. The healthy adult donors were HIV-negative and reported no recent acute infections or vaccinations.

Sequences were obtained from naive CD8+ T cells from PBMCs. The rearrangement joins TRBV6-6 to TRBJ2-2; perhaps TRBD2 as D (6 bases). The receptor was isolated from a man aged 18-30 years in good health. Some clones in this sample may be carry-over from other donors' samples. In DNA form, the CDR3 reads TGTGCCAGCAGTTCCCTCGGGGGCACCGGGGAGCTGTTTTTT. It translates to CASSSLGGTGELFF.